The clone carrying this T cell receptor (beta chain) was found a few times. Its antigen is not identified. The data belong to a study of beta chain features in type 1 diabetes. Findings and limits, study-wide: Type 1 diabetes patients had fewer VDJ junction insertions and more deletions.

Germline CDR1 reads SQVTM; CDR2 reads ANQGSEA. Germline trimming cut 4 bases from V and 5 bases from J; bases unmatched to any gene: 10. The CDR3 consists of 15 residues. Isolation of CD4+ naive, central memory, regulatory and stem cell-like memory cells was achieved by sorting via CD45RO/CCR7/CD25/CD127/CD95/CD27. Expressed TCRB transcripts were sequenced because the isolated RNA had all been reverse transcribed beforehand. TCRdb's table, derived via immunoSEQ multiplex PCR, lists solely in-frame clones and lacks some. The table records more than 300,000 clones, approximately 15% of them present only once.

The sample consisted of naive CD4+ T cells from blood. The source of this sequence is a woman aged 18-29 years in good health. The V gene is TRBV29-1, the J gene TRBJ2-3; TRBD2 agrees at 9 bases. This CDR3 is CSVALLAGVQDTQYF. The CDR3 DNA sequence: TGCAGCGTTGCCTTATTAGCGGGAGTTCAAGATACGCAGTATTTT.